The entry below gives a single TCR beta chain sequence along with its context. What it recognizes is unknown. Per germline, CDR1 SGHNT and CDR2 YYREEE (reference sequence). The trim removed 4 bases at V and 2 bases at J, leaving 10 bases unmatched. The CDR3 is 16 residues long. Sequencing was performed with immunoSEQ multiplex PCR; in TCRdb, only in-frame clones are kept and a portion is missing. The sample lists 150,000 or so clones; more than 85% were seen once. The data were taken from a study of T cell responses to AZD1222 COVID-19 vaccine. Study-wide results and limits: Epitopes outside B.1.351 and B.1.1.7 mutated regions reportedly drew nearly half of spike TCRs. Females made up more of the donors, who were largely white British, and clonal diversity may have come out too low.

The material sequenced was peripheral blood, taken 28 days after the second AZD1222 dose. The sequence was collected from an adult who received the AZD1222 COVID-19 vaccine. The chain links TRBV5-4 to TRBJ2-5; 8 bases align to TRBD2. The CDR3 protein is CASSGRLAGLQETQYF. Here the CDR3 DNA reads TGTGCCAGCAGCGGGAGGCTAGCGGGCCTACAAGAGACCCAGTACTTC.